Shown below are 14 T cell receptor beta chains from a single sample sequenced in a study of blood T cell repertoires in COVID-19. The method was immunoSEQ multiplex PCR; TCRdb's version includes in-frame clones alone and lacks a portion of them. This sample carries tens of thousands of clones, more than 90% of them seen once, and the ten largest clones take roughly 4%. The specimen sequenced was peripheral blood. These receptors came from a human donor with active COVID-19. The donor label of this sample is uncertain.

This clone was detected once. The chain employs TRBV6-2 or TRBV6-3 and TRBJ1-5; D may be TRBD1 (6 bases). The CDR3 covers 15 residues. V was cut by 5 bases and J by 5 bases, with 16 bases left in between. Germline-derived CDR1 and CDR2 are MNHEY and SVGEGT. The CDR3 DNA sequence: TGTGCCAGCAGTCGCGACAGGACCCCAGATCAGCCCCAGCATTTT. It encodes CASSRDRTPDQPQHF.

The chain links TRBV2 to TRBJ1-2; 8 bases are a match to TRBD1. This CDR3 spans 14 amino acids. CDR1 is SNHLY, CDR2 FYNNEI, per germline. Trimming at V came to 4 bases and at J to 7 bases, leaving 8 bases not matched to a gene. CDR3 loop: CASSGDRGMAGYTF. CDR3 DNA: TGTGCCAGCAGTGGCGACAGGGGAATGGCTGGCTACACCTTC.

This clone was seen a few times. The V and J genes are TRBV5-1 and TRBJ2-3, with D possibly TRBD2 on 6 matching bases. Germline assignment: CDR1 SGHRS and CDR2 YFSETQ. CDR3 size: 16 residues. With 1 base removed from V and 2 bases from J, the gap between germline ends came to 14 bases. CDR3 amino acids: CASSLLGSGNTDTQYF. Here the CDR3 DNA reads TGCGCCAGCAGCTTGTTGGGTAGCGGCAACACAGATACGCAGTATTTT.

The chain couples TRBV28 to TRBJ2-2; D gene unclear. Germline V lookup: CDR1 MDHEN, CDR2 SYDVKM. V was clipped by 3 bases and J by 5 bases, with 4 bases between them. The CDR3 length is 12 residues. CDR3 sequence: CASSLETGELFF. As DNA, the CDR3 is TGTGCCAGCAGTTTGGAGACCGGGGAGCTGTTTTTT.

The CDR3: CASSSDRLNTEAFF. CDR3 sequence (DNA): TGTGCCAGCAGCTCAGACAGGCTAAACACTGAAGCTTTCTTT. This rearrangement joins TRBV11-2 to TRBJ1-1, with D maybe TRBD1 (6 bases). CDR3 length: 14 residues. V was shortened by 4 bases and J by 2 bases, with 11 bases between the two germline ends. CDR1 and CDR2 (germline): SGHAT, FQNNGV.

The chain links TRBV7-2 to TRBJ2-5; TRBD1 might be the D (5 bases). Germline CDR1 reads SGHTA; CDR2 reads FQGNSA. The CDR3 extends over 14 amino acids. V shed 1 base and J shed 7 bases, with 13 bases lying between them. The CDR3 nucleotides read TGTGCCAGCAGCTTAGAGGCGCATAGGGGGACCCAGTACTTC. As protein: CASSLEAHRGTQYF. The whole variable domain, remainder taken from reference TRBV7-2 and TRBJ2-5, is GAGVSQSPSNKVTEKGKDVELRCDPISGHTALYWYRQSLGQGLEFLIYFQGNSAPDKSGLPSDRFSAERTGGSVSTLTIQRTQQEDSAVYLCASSLEAHRGTQYFGPGTRLLVL.

V is TRBV11-2 and J is TRBJ1-1; D perhaps matches TRBD1 (6 bases). This CDR3 is built from 13 residues. V lost 6 bases and J 1 base, leaving 9 bases between the germline ends. The germline V gene encodes CDR1 SGHAT and CDR2 FQNNGV. The CDR3 sequence is CASSQGGNTEAFF. Written as DNA, the CDR3 is TGTGCCAGCAGTCAAGGGGGGAACACTGAAGCTTTCTTT.

The V and J genes are TRBV13 and TRBJ1-2; tentatively, D is TRBD1 (6 bases). The CDR3 loop spans 13 amino acids. Trimming stripped 2 bases from V and 6 bases from J, with 10 bases between. Germline CDR1 and CDR2: PRHDT and FYEKMQ (reference sequence). CDR3 sequence (DNA): TGTGCCAGCAGCTTAAGGGGGATTGATGGCTACACCTTC. The encoded protein is CASSLRGIDGYTF. Filled out from reference TRBV13 and TRBJ1-2, the complete variable domain reads AAGVIQSPRHLIKEKRETATLKCYPIPRHDTVYWYQQGPGQDPQFLISFYEKMQSDKGSIPDRFSAQQFSDYHSELNMSSLELGDSALYFCASSLRGIDGYTFGSGTRLTVV.

The chain couples TRBV5-6 to TRBJ2-1, with 9 bases identical to TRBD1. There are 15 residues in the CDR3. J was trimmed by 7 bases and V by 2 bases; bases with no gene match: 7. Germline V lookup: CDR1 SGHDT, CDR2 YYEEEE. In nucleotides, the CDR3 is TGTGCCAGCAGCTTTCGGACAGGGGTTAGTAATGAGCAGTTCTTC. It encodes CASSFRTGVSNEQFF.

The chain combines TRBV6-6 with TRBJ1-2; a possible D gene is TRBD1 (5 bases). This CDR3 has 13 residues. Trimming shortened V by 6 bases and J by 4 bases, and 12 bases separated the two germline ends. Germline V CDR1 and CDR2: MNHNY, SVGAGI (reference sequence). For the CDR3, the DNA is TGTGCCAGCAGCCGGACCGGGGGCTATGGCTACACCTTC. Its translation: CASSRTGGYGYTF.

The gene calls are TRBV9 and TRBJ2-1, with D tentatively TRBD2 (5 bases). Germline CDR1 reads SGDLS; CDR2 reads YYNGEE. The CDR3 consists of 12 residues. Trimming removed 4 bases at V and 9 bases at J, with 11 bases between. For the CDR3, the DNA is TGTGCCAGCAGCATAGTACTAGGTGAGCAGTTCTTC. It encodes CASSIVLGEQFF.

On this clone: At one boundary the junction diverges from the germline segment, which might be a read error. The chain is built from TRBV7-9 and TRBJ2-5; TRBD2 matches at 9 bases. The CDR3 runs to 14 residues. Germline CDR1 and CDR2: SEHNR and FQNEAQ (reference sequence). The CDR3 loop reads CSSRAGGYEETQYF. The CDR3 nucleotides are TGTTCCAGCCGAGCGGGGGGATATGAGGAGACCCAGTACTTC.

The V call is TRBV2, the J call TRBJ1-4; D is possibly TRBD1 (6 bases). Germline V gene data show CDR1 as SNHLY and CDR2 as FYNNEI. The CDR3 spans 16 residues. V was cut by 6 bases and J by 4 bases, with 18 bases left in between. The CDR3 loop reads CASRLSGGLSNEKLFF. For the CDR3, the DNA is TGTGCCAGCAGGCTATCCGGGGGGCTAAGTAATGAAAAACTGTTTTTT.

This sequence joins TRBV5-4 and TRBJ1-2; 11 nucleotides match TRBD1. CDR3 length equals 17 residues. The V gene's germline CDR1 is SGHNT and CDR2 YYREEE (reference sequence). With V trimmed by 6 bases and J by 4 bases, 14 bases remained unmatched. The CDR3 reads CASTPGQGAIFGYGYTF. The CDR3 coding sequence is TGTGCCAGCACTCCCGGACAGGGGGCGATTTTTGGCTATGGCTACACCTTC.